The 31 T cell receptor beta chains listed next were all sequenced from one sample in a study of T-cell memory formation after mild COVID-19. TCRdb processed the 5' RACE reads anew with MiXCR; each CDR3 protein has one entry. The sample comprises 35,000 to 40,000 distinct CDR3 sequences, around 6.1% of which are singletons, and under 0.9% rests with the top ten. Sequencing input: PBMCs or a T cell subset sorted from them (not recorded which). The source of these receptors is an adult who had mild COVID-19 (a few samples of this study predate the infection). Cell type and time point are not known.

This clonotype has a handful of counts. The J gene is TRBJ2-5, the V gene TRBV20-1, with D possibly TRBD1 on 5 matching bases. The germline CDR1 and CDR2 sequences are DFQATT and SNEGSKA (reference sequence). This CDR3 has 15 residues. V was pared by 1 base and J by 5 bases, with 17 bases between. The CDR3 region has the DNA TGCAGTGCTAGAGTCGTAGGGGCGGTTGCGGAGACCCAGTACTTC. As protein: CSARVVGAVAETQYF.

The chain links TRBV9 to TRBJ2-5; D possibly matches TRBD1 or TRBD2 (5 bases each). The CDR3 is 13 residues long. Germline CDR1 SGDLS, CDR2 YYNGEE. Trimming stripped 3 bases from V and 5 bases from J, with 11 bases between. CDR3 nucleotide sequence: TGTGCCAGCAGCGCCGGGGCGCGGGAGACCCAGTACTTC. Encoded protein: CASSAGARETQYF.

This clonotype was recorded at least ten times. The genes are TRBV2 and TRBJ1-1; 8 bases agree with TRBD1. The CDR3 spans 14 residues. CDR1 SNHLY and CDR2 FYNNEI come from the germline V gene. Germline trimming cut 5 bases from V and 2 bases from J; bases unmatched to any gene: 4. CDR3 loop: CASSLDRGNTEAFF. The CDR3, as DNA: TGTGCCAGCAGTCTAGACAGGGGTAACACTGAAGCTTTCTTT.

There are a few counts of this clonotype. The V gene is TRBV6-1, the J gene TRBJ2-5, with D perhaps being TRBD1 or TRBD2 (6 bases each). V was clipped by 7 bases and J by 4 bases, with 19 bases between them. The germline gives CDR1 MNHNS, CDR2 SASEGT. This CDR3 is built from 15 residues. The CDR3 sequence is CASTQAVGGGETQYF. The CDR3 coding sequence is TGTGCCAGCACCCAGGCCGTGGGGGGCGGAGAGACCCAGTACTTC.

This clonotype was observed at least ten times. The rearrangement uses TRBV20-1 and TRBJ2-7, with 7 bases matching TRBD2. Germline CDR1 reads DFQATT; CDR2 reads SNEGSKA (reference sequence). The CDR3 runs to 12 residues. V was pared by 6 bases and J by 5 bases, with 7 bases of the junction left unmatched. CDR3 protein: CSAGGRVHEQYF. The CDR3 nucleotides read TGCAGTGCAGGCGGGAGAGTCCACGAGCAGTACTTC.

This clonotype has more than one count but fewer than ten. The chain is built from TRBV9 and TRBJ2-7; 15 bases line up with TRBD2. The CDR3 has 22 amino acids. Germline CDR1 reads SGDLS; CDR2 reads YYNGEE. V was pared by 0 bases and J by 0 bases, with 16 bases of the junction left unmatched. Here the CDR3 reads CASSVVRYPEGTSGRLSYEQYF. The CDR3 DNA follows: TGTGCCAGCAGCGTAGTCCGCTACCCTGAAGGGACTAGCGGGAGGCTCTCCTACGAGCAGTACTTC.

On this clonotype itself: This may be a read error: a much more frequent sequence differs by one nucleotide. V is TRBV11-2 and J is TRBJ2-1, with D uncertain. The CDR3 contains 10 residues. Germline V gene data show CDR1 as SGHAT and CDR2 as FQNNGV. Written as DNA, the CDR3 is TGTGCCAGCAGCGGTACTGAGCCGTTCTTC. This encodes CASSGTEPFF.

The sample holds many counts of this clonotype. The CDR3 loop reads CASSLIGDRNEQFF. DNA for the CDR3: TGTGCCAGCAGCTTAATCGGAGACAGGAATGAGCAGTTCTTC. The chain employs TRBV7-3 and TRBJ2-1; tentative D call: TRBD1 (6 bases). CDR3 length equals 14 residues. V was trimmed by 1 base and J by 7 bases, leaving 11 bases between them. Germline values: CDR1 SGHTA, CDR2 FQGTGA.

This clonotype was seen repeatedly, ten times or more. The rearrangement uses TRBV5-1 and TRBJ1-5; possible D gene TRBD1, 5 bases. V lost 0 bases to trimming and J lost 3 bases, with 10 bases between them. CDR1 SGHRS and CDR2 YFSETQ come from the germline V gene. The CDR3 runs 15 residues. CDR3 in amino acids: CASSLGGGLNQPQHF. The CDR3 coding sequence is TGCGCCAGCAGCTTGGGGGGGGGTCTCAATCAGCCCCAGCATTTT. The full variable domain, rest sourced from reference TRBV5-1 and TRBJ1-5, is KAGVTQTPRYLIKTRGQQVTLSCSPISGHRSVSWYQQTPGQGLQFLFEYFSETQRNKGNFPGRFSGRQFSNSRSEMNVSTLELGDSALYLCASSLGGGLNQPQHFGDGTRLSIL.

This clonotype was seen at least ten times. This chain uses TRBV18 with TRBJ2-4, with D uncertain. In germline, CDR1 is KGHSH, CDR2 LQKENI. CDR3 length: 14 amino acids. Between the trimmed V and J ends, which lost 0 bases and 1 base, there was a span of 4 bases. CDR3 sequence (DNA): TGTGCCAGCTCACCACCGACCGCCAAAAACATTCAGTACTTC. It is translated as CASSPPTAKNIQYF.

V is TRBV12-3 or TRBV12-4 and J is TRBJ1-2; a weak D match, TRBD1 (5 bases). CDR3 length: 14 amino acids. The ends were cut back, 8 bases at V and 1 base at J, with 14 bases in the middle. The CDR3 here is CASRKWQGNYGYTF. The CDR3 DNA sequence: TGTGCCAGCCGAAAATGGCAGGGTAACTATGGCTACACCTTC.

This chain joins TRBV27 and TRBJ1-5, with D perhaps TRBD1 (5 bases). V shed 5 bases and J shed 7 bases, with 15 bases lying between them. Germline loops: CDR1 MNHEY, CDR2 SMNVEV (reference sequence). The CDR3 consists of 14 residues. DNA of the CDR3: TGTGCCAGCAGTCCGTTGGTGGGGGGACAGCCCCAGCATTTT. This gives the protein CASSPLVGGQPQHF.

The table lists this clonotype with many counts. The rearrangement joins TRBV7-9 to TRBJ1-4; 7 bases align to TRBD1. J lost 0 bases, V lost 7 bases, and 8 bases had no gene match. The germline CDR1 and CDR2 sequences are SEHNR and FQNEAQ (reference sequence). The CDR3 consists of 16 residues. The CDR3: CASKRPTGATNEKLFF. CDR3 nucleotide sequence: TGTGCCAGCAAGAGACCAACAGGGGCAACTAATGAAAAACTGTTTTTT. The complete variable domain, with remaining parts taken from reference TRBV7-9 and TRBJ1-4, reads DTGVSQNPRHKITKRGQNVTFRCDPISEHNRLYWYRQTLGQGPEFLTYFQNEAQLEKSRLLSDRFSAERPKGSFSTLEIQRTEQGDSAMYLCASKRPTGATNEKLFFGSGTQLSVL.

This clonotype was detected a few times. This chain joins TRBV20-1 and TRBJ2-1; D assignment may be TRBD1 or TRBD2 (5 bases each). V lost 6 bases and J 6 bases, leaving 24 bases between the germline ends. Germline V gene lookup returns CDR1 DFQATT and CDR2 SNEGSKA (reference sequence). The CDR3 consists of 16 residues. This CDR3 reads CSAKLGVPLTLNEQFF. DNA of the CDR3: TGCAGTGCAAAATTGGGGGTGCCCCTTACTCTCAATGAGCAGTTCTTC.

This chain uses TRBV4-2 with TRBJ1-5; 8 bases match TRBD1. V trimming: 1 base; J trimming: 2 bases; junction bases outside the gene matches: 4. The CDR3 totals 16 residues. Germline loops: CDR1 LGHNA, CDR2 YNFKEQ. CDR3 region: CASSQAVQGGNQPQHF. CDR3 in DNA: TGTGCCAGCAGCCAAGCGGTACAGGGGGGCAATCAGCCCCAGCATTTT.

Within the sample, this clonotype is medium-sized (0.01 to 0.1%). This sequence joins TRBV12-3 or TRBV12-4 and TRBJ2-7, with 8 bases lining up with TRBD1. J lost 3 bases, V lost 5 bases, and 3 bases had no gene match. This CDR3 is 13 amino acids long. This CDR3 is CASSHGQGYEQYF. The CDR3 DNA reads as TGTGCCAGCAGTCATGGACAGGGCTACGAGCAGTACTTC.

The sample holds a few counts of this clonotype. The CDR3 spells CSAGTGRYGYTF. The CDR3 bases are TGCAGTGCGGGGACAGGGAGGTATGGCTACACCTTC. The chain joins TRBV20-1 to TRBJ1-2; 9 nucleotides match TRBD1. Germline CDR1 DFQATT, CDR2 SNEGSKA (reference sequence). V was clipped by 6 bases and J by 5 bases; unmatched bases: 4. This CDR3 has 12 residues.

There are a few counts of this clonotype. V and J are TRBV9 and TRBJ1-6, with 7 nucleotides matching TRBD1. The germline gives CDR1 SGDLS, CDR2 YYNGEE. The CDR3 covers 14 residues. J gave up 10 bases and V 4 bases, and 8 bases lay outside the gene matches. CDR3 region: CASSPGQNDSPLHF. As DNA, the CDR3 is TGTGCCAGCAGCCCGGGACAGAACGACTCACCCCTCCACTTT. The complete variable domain, with remaining parts taken from reference TRBV9 and TRBJ1-6, reads DSGVTQTPKHLITATGQRVTLRCSPRSGDLSVYWYQQSLDQGLQFLIQYYNGEERAKGNILERFSAQQFPDLHSELNLSSLELGDSALYFCASSPGQNDSPLHFGNGTRLTVT.

This chain uses TRBV19 with TRBJ1-5, with 7 bases aligning to TRBD1. J lost 2 bases, V lost 6 bases, and 4 bases had no gene match. This CDR3 has 14 amino acids. Germline V gives CDR1 LNHDA, CDR2 SQIVND (reference sequence). The CDR3 here is CASSTGQGNQPQHF. CDR3 coding DNA: TGTGCCAGTAGCACCGGACAGGGCAATCAGCCCCAGCATTTT.

This clonotype was recorded many times. J is TRBJ2-3 and V is TRBV27; D ambiguous. The CDR3 loop spans 14 amino acids. CDR1 and CDR2 (germline): MNHEY, SMNVEV (reference sequence). Deletions cut 5 bases from V and 0 bases from J, with 9 bases between. Written as DNA, the CDR3 is TGTGCCAGCAGTGCTCCTCCCAGCACAGATACGCAGTATTTT. Encoded protein: CASSAPPSTDTQYF.

In this sample, this clonotype turned up many times. The chain is built from TRBV6-5 and TRBJ2-7; 7 nucleotides match TRBD2. Germline V lookup: CDR1 MNHEY, CDR2 SVGAGI. With V trimmed by 2 bases and J by 2 bases, 21 bases remained unmatched. This CDR3 has 20 residues. CDR3 DNA sequence: TGTGCCAGCAGTTACAAGTGGGGAGCGAGGGAGGGAGAGCGAACCTACGAGCAGTACTTC. This gives the protein CASSYKWGAREGERTYEQYF.

The gene calls are TRBV5-5 and TRBJ1-2, with TRBD1 matching 9 bases. The germline CDR1 and CDR2 sequences are SGHKS and YYEKEE (reference sequence). V lost 1 base and J lost 2; bases outside the gene matches: 3. CDR3 size: 15 residues. The CDR3 here is CASSLSGTGNYGYTF. The CDR3 DNA is TGTGCCAGCAGCTTGTCGGGGACAGGGAACTATGGCTACACCTTC.

This chain connects TRBV5-1 to TRBJ1-4, with 10 bases lining up with TRBD1. The CDR3 consists of 16 residues. J lost 0 bases, V lost 4 bases, and 3 bases had no gene match. Germline V CDR1 and CDR2: SGHRS, YFSETQ. CDR3 loop: CASSVGQGATNEKLFF. DNA for the CDR3: TGCGCCAGCAGCGTTGGACAGGGGGCAACTAATGAAAAACTGTTTTTT.

A few counts support this clonotype. The chain links TRBV7-8 to TRBJ1-1; D may be TRBD1 (6 bases). CDR1 and CDR2 (germline): SGHVS, FQNEAQ. The CDR3 is made up of 15 amino acids. Between the trimmed V and J ends, which lost 1 base and 1 base, there was a span of 10 bases. CDR3 protein: CASSLVVRGNTEAFF. CDR3 coding DNA: TGTGCCAGCAGCTTAGTTGTCAGGGGGAACACTGAAGCTTTCTTT.

At least ten counts were recorded for this clonotype. The chain has TRBV3-1 and TRBJ2-2; 9 nucleotides align to TRBD1. V was pared by 2 bases and J by 4 bases, with 2 bases of the junction left unmatched. Germline CDR1 is LGHDT and CDR2 is YNNKEL (reference sequence). The CDR3 contains 15 residues. The CDR3 DNA is TGTGCCAGCAGCCAATGGGACAGGGTCACCGGGGAGCTGTTTTTT. Its translation is CASSQWDRVTGELFF.

This clonotype was detected many times. The chain has TRBV12-3 or TRBV12-4 and TRBJ2-7; D unclear. The CDR3 is 13 amino acids. Deletions cut 5 bases from V and 0 bases from J, with 8 bases between. The CDR3 bases are TGTGCCAGCAGTGGTGACCGCTCCTACGAGCAGTACTTC. Translation: CASSGDRSYEQYF.

The rearrangement links TRBV6-5 to TRBJ2-1, with TRBD1 matching 10 bases. Unmatched junction bases numbered 7, after V lost 7 bases and J lost 4 bases. Looked up from germline, CDR1 is MNHEY and CDR2 is SVGAGI. The CDR3 has 15 amino acids. CDR3 DNA: TGTGCCAGCAAAACGCTGGGACAGGGGTACAATGAGCAGTTCTTC. This gives the protein CASKTLGQGYNEQFF.

This clonotype has just a few counts. The V call is TRBV20-1, the J call TRBJ1-5, with 10 bases fitting TRBD1. CDR1 DFQATT and CDR2 SNEGSKA come from the germline V gene (reference sequence). V lost 6 bases to trimming and J lost 2 bases; unmatched junction nucleotides: 4. The CDR3 runs to 14 residues. CDR3 sequence reads: CSARTGGGNQPQHF. CDR3 DNA: TGCAGTGCCCGGACAGGGGGTGGCAATCAGCCCCAGCATTTT.

This clonotype was detected ten times or more. V is TRBV7-2 and J is TRBJ1-1; 8 bases align to TRBD1. The V segment lost 7 bases and the J segment 7 bases; nucleotides outside the gene matches: 11. CDR1 and CDR2 (germline): SGHTA, FQGNSA. The CDR3 covers 14 residues. The CDR3 region is CASNDYRGFGEAFF. In nucleotides, the CDR3 is TGTGCCAGCAACGATTACAGGGGGTTTGGTGAAGCTTTCTTT.

The rearrangement links TRBV6-8 to TRBJ2-7; no firm D call. Germline values: CDR1 MNHGY, CDR2 SAAAGT. This CDR3 contains 18 residues. With 0 bases removed from V and 2 bases from J, the gap between germline ends came to 20 bases. The CDR3 DNA reads as TGTGCCAGCAGTTACTCGAGTCAAGAGCCCCCCTGCACCTACGAGCAGTACTTC. The encoded protein is CASSYSSQEPPCTYEQYF.

This clonotype was counted a few times. The J gene is TRBJ1-2, the V gene TRBV2; D is unclear. The germline V gene has CDR1 SNHLY and CDR2 FYNNEI. V lost 6 bases to trimming and J lost 2 bases, with 10 bases between them. The CDR3 contains 13 residues. CDR3 nucleotide sequence: TGTGCCAGCAGGGCCGCGGGGAACTATGGCTACACCTTC. The encoded protein is CASRAAGNYGYTF.